This passage covers 24 T cell receptor beta chains from one sample sequenced in a study of blood T cell repertoires in COVID-19. Clones were sequenced by immunoSEQ multiplex PCR, and TCRdb holds only the in-frame ones, with some missing. Here the sample spans fewer than 300,000 clones, around 82% being singletons. Sequencing was carried out using peripheral blood. The receptors stem from a human donor in a cohort sampled during active COVID-19.

The rearrangement joins TRBV5-1 to TRBJ2-7, with 8 bases aligning to TRBD1. CDR3 length: 14 residues. V shed 4 bases, J shed 4 bases, and the junction held 7 bases outside the gene matches. Germline V lookup: CDR1 SGHRS, CDR2 YFSETQ. The CDR3 bases are TGCGCCAGCAGCCTGGGGAGGACAGGGTACGAGCAGTACTTC. It is translated as CASSLGRTGYEQYF.

The chain joins TRBV7-6 to TRBJ1-3, with a possible D match to TRBD1 (6 bases). CDR3 size: 17 residues. Germline V CDR1 and CDR2: SGHVS, FNYEAQ. Trimming removed 5 bases from V and 0 bases from J, with 17 bases in between. The CDR3 nucleotides are TGTGCCAGCAGCGGGGGGGGCATACTGAGCTCTGGAAACACCATATATTTT. This encodes CASSGGGILSSGNTIYF. The full variable domain, completed using reference TRBV7-6 and TRBJ1-3, is GAGVSQSPRYKVTKRGQDVALRCDPISGHVSLYWYRQALGQGPEFLTYFNYEAQQDKSGLPNDRFSAERPEGSISTLTIQRTEQRDSAMYRCASSGGGILSSGNTIYFGEGSWLTVV.

The gene calls are TRBV5-6 and TRBJ1-5; 8 bases line up with TRBD1. Germline loops: CDR1 SGHDT, CDR2 YYEEEE. This CDR3 is built from 15 residues. The V segment lost 5 bases and the J segment 6 bases; nucleotides outside the gene matches: 10. In DNA form, the CDR3 reads TGTGCCAGCAGTTACACAGGGGGTGGAGGTCAGCCCCAGCATTTT. Protein: CASSYTGGGGQPQHF. The variable domain in full, with the rest retrieved from reference TRBV5-6 and TRBJ1-5, is DAGVTQSPTHLIKTRGQQVTLRCSPKSGHDTVSWYQQALGQGPQFIFQYYEEEERQRGNFPDRFSGHQFPNYSSELNVNALLLGDSALYLCASSYTGGGGQPQHFGDGTRLSIL.

This chain connects TRBV9 to TRBJ1-3; D not resolved. V lost 0 bases to trimming and J lost 3 bases, with 7 bases between them. Germline loops: CDR1 SGDLS, CDR2 YYNGEE. The CDR3 is 14 residues long. The CDR3 spells CASSVDSFGNTIYF. The DNA of the CDR3 is TGTGCCAGCAGCGTAGACAGTTTTGGAAACACCATATATTTT. Supplemented by reference TRBV9 and TRBJ1-3, the full variable domain reads DSGVTQTPKHLITATGQRVTLRCSPRSGDLSVYWYQQSLDQGLQFLIQYYNGEERAKGNILERFSAQQFPDLHSELNLSSLELGDSALYFCASSVDSFGNTIYFGEGSWLTVV.

The CDR3 reads CASSHFRYSQFF. The CDR3 coding sequence is TGTGCCAGCAGTCATTTCCGGTACTCGCAGTTCTTC. The chain links TRBV12-3 or TRBV12-4 to TRBJ2-1; no clear D gene. V was pared by 5 bases and J by 12 bases, with 14 bases between. The CDR3 spans 12 residues.

J is TRBJ1-4 and V is TRBV28, with 12 bases lining up with TRBD1. V was clipped by 7 bases and J by 7 bases; unmatched bases: 7. The CDR3 spans 15 residues. Germline lookup yields CDR1 MDHEN and CDR2 SYDVKM. This chain's CDR3 is CASTWVGQGAEKLFF. CDR3 bases: TGTGCCAGCACCTGGGTGGGACAGGGGGCTGAAAAACTGTTTTTT.

This clone was seen a single time. The chain couples TRBV9 to TRBJ2-3, with D perhaps matching TRBD2 (6 bases). CDR1 and CDR2 (germline): SGDLS, YYNGEE. Trimming left V 1 base short and J 0 bases short, with 9 bases between. The CDR3 loop spans 15 amino acids. The CDR3 region has the DNA TGTGCCAGCAGCGTAATGCGGGGAAGCACAGATACGCAGTATTTT. Protein sequence: CASSVMRGSTDTQYF. Filled out from reference TRBV9 and TRBJ2-3, the complete variable domain reads DSGVTQTPKHLITATGQRVTLRCSPRSGDLSVYWYQQSLDQGLQFLIQYYNGEERAKGNILERFSAQQFPDLHSELNLSSLELGDSALYFCASSVMRGSTDTQYFGPGTRLTVL.

This clone showed up just once. This rearrangement joins TRBV6-5 to TRBJ1-5; no clear D. Germline CDR1 reads MNHEY; CDR2 reads SVGAGI. The V end was cut by 8 bases, the J end by 1 base, with 12 bases between. The CDR3 spans 14 residues. This chain's CDR3 is CASGEGASNQPQHF. The CDR3 region has the DNA TGTGCCAGCGGAGAGGGCGCGAGCAATCAGCCCCAGCATTTT.

This rearrangement joins TRBV2 to TRBJ1-1; 7 positions agree with TRBD1. The CDR3 length is 13 residues. Germline V gives CDR1 SNHLY, CDR2 FYNNEI. The V segment lost 5 bases and the J segment 3 bases; nucleotides outside the gene matches: 3. CDR3: CASSKQGYTEAFF. In DNA, the CDR3 is TGTGCCAGCAGTAAACAGGGGTACACTGAAGCTTTCTTT.

This clone appeared a single time. The rearrangement uses TRBV3-1 (or the pseudogene TRBV3-2) and TRBJ2-7, with D possibly TRBD1 on 6 matching bases. Trimming cost V 1 base and J 9 bases, with 13 bases left between them. The CDR3 covers 13 residues. The germline V gene has CDR1 LGHDT and CDR2 YNNKEL (reference sequence). This CDR3 reads CASSQGTVRGQYF. The CDR3 DNA sequence: TGTGCCAGCAGCCAAGGGACAGTCCGCGGGCAGTACTTC.

V and J are TRBV2 and TRBJ2-7; the D gene is possibly TRBD2 (5 bases). V gave up 7 bases and J gave up 4 bases, with 14 bases separating them. The CDR3 consists of 13 residues. Germline CDR1 and CDR2: SNHLY and FYNNEI. As DNA, the CDR3 is TGTGCCAGCACCGGGATAATGACGTACGAGCAGTACTTC. It translates to CASTGIMTYEQYF.

The chain is built from TRBV5-1 and TRBJ2-2; 15 bases align to TRBD2. This CDR3 spans 19 amino acids. V shed 7 bases and J 4 bases; nucleotides not matched to a gene: 14. The germline V gene encodes CDR1 SGHRS and CDR2 YFSETQ. CDR3 DNA: TGCGCCAGCCGTCGCCCGGGGGGACTAGCGGGAGGCGCCACCGGGGAGCTGTTTTTT. It is translated as CASRRPGGLAGGATGELFF.

This clone was counted only a few times. The same CDR3 is also encoded by other DNA sequences in this sample. The chain is built from TRBV6-1 and TRBJ2-2; D not resolved. This CDR3 contains 14 residues. V was pared by 3 bases and J by 1 base, with 6 bases between. Germline lookup yields CDR1 MNHNS and CDR2 SASEGT. The CDR3 region is CASSELRNTGELFF. As DNA, the CDR3 is TGTGCCAGCAGTGAGCTAAGGAACACCGGGGAGCTGTTTTTT.

The J gene is TRBJ2-2, the V gene TRBV24-1, with 7 bases identical to TRBD1. CDR3 size: 15 residues. The V gene's germline CDR1 is KGHDR and CDR2 SFDVKD. The ends lost 3 bases at V and 6 bases at J; junction bases unmatched: 6. CDR3 region: CATSDPHTGAGELFF. The DNA for the CDR3 is TGTGCCACCAGTGATCCCCATACAGGGGCCGGGGAGCTGTTTTTT.

The J gene is TRBJ1-2, the V gene TRBV6-5; D ambiguous. Germline V gene sequence: CDR1 MNHEY, CDR2 SVGAGI. Trimming left V 7 bases short and J 4 bases short, with 13 bases between. The length of the CDR3 is 13 residues. The CDR3 DNA reads TGTGCCAGCATTAAAACCGGTGGCTATGGCTACACCTTC. Its translation: CASIKTGGYGYTF.

This chain links TRBV6-6 with TRBJ2-1; D uncertain. There are 12 residues in the CDR3. V lost 4 bases and J lost 8, with 9 bases in between. Germline-derived CDR1 and CDR2 are MNHNY and SVGAGI (reference sequence). The CDR3 spells CASSSPRDEQFF. CDR3 DNA sequence: TGTGCCAGCAGTTCCCCCCGGGATGAGCAGTTCTTC.

The chain couples TRBV5-1 to TRBJ2-2, with 9 bases matching TRBD1. This CDR3 has 16 amino acids. After removal of 1 base from V and 8 bases from J, the junction contained 9 bases not matched to a gene. CDR1 and CDR2 (germline): SGHRS, YFSETQ. The CDR3 DNA reads as TGCGCCAGCAGCTTGATAGGGACAGGGTCTTCTGGGGAGCTGTTTTTT. Its protein product is CASSLIGTGSSGELFF. The variable domain in full, with the rest retrieved from reference TRBV5-1 and TRBJ2-2, is KAGVTQTPRYLIKTRGQQVTLSCSPISGHRSVSWYQQTPGQGLQFLFEYFSETQRNKGNFPGRFSGRQFSNSRSEMNVSTLELGDSALYLCASSLIGTGSSGELFFGEGSRLTVL.

V gene TRBV19 combines with J gene TRBJ1-2, with D maybe TRBD1 (5 bases). V dropped 7 bases and J dropped 4 bases, with 16 bases sitting between them. CDR1 and CDR2 from the germline V gene are LNHDA and SQIVND (reference sequence). This CDR3 has 14 amino acids. The CDR3 bases are TGTGCCAGTAAAGACTCTACGGGGGTCTATGGCTACACCTTC. This gives the protein CASKDSTGVYGYTF.

The rearrangement links TRBV18 to TRBJ1-5; maybe TRBD1 (6 bases). The germline gives CDR1 KGHSH, CDR2 LQKENI. This CDR3 is 16 amino acids long. Trimming pared 3 bases from V and 0 bases from J, leaving 12 bases between. CDR3 amino acids: CASSPAGDYSNQPQHF. The CDR3 nucleotides are TGTGCCAGCTCACCGGCAGGGGATTATAGCAATCAGCCCCAGCATTTT.

The rearrangement joins TRBV5-1 to TRBJ2-7, with 12 bases identical to TRBD1. The CDR3 totals 15 residues. V was clipped by 3 bases and J by 7 bases; unmatched bases: 8. Looked up from germline, CDR1 is SGHRS and CDR2 is YFSETQ. Written as DNA, the CDR3 is TGCGCCAGCAGCTCGGGGGACAGGGGGCGATGGGAGCAGTACTTC. Its protein product is CASSSGDRGRWEQYF.

V gene TRBV4-1 combines with J gene TRBJ2-1; 14 bases match TRBD2. Germline V gives CDR1 MGHRA, CDR2 YSYEKL. The junction had 15 bases not matched to a gene; V was cut back by 6 bases and J by 2 bases. The CDR3 spans 20 residues. CDR3 nucleotides: TGCGCCAGCAGTTCTCTATCATCCGGGACTAGCGGGAGACCCTACAATGAGCAGTTCTTC. It is translated as CASSSLSSGTSGRPYNEQFF.

The gene calls are TRBV1 and TRBJ1-3; TRBD1 is the table's D call and was not checked against the DNA. TRBV1 is listed as a pseudogene. CDR3 size: 20 residues. The CDR3 spells CTSSQRRGMGTGVIGNTIYF. The CDR3 DNA reads TGCACCAGCAGCCAAAGAAGGGGAATGGGGACAGGGGTAATCGGAAACACCATATATTTT.

CDR3 DNA sequence: TGTGCCAGCAGCTCCTCGGGACAGTCCTACGAGCAGTACTTC. Protein sequence: CASSSSGQSYEQYF. The rearrangement uses TRBV13 and TRBJ2-7; TRBD1 aligns across 7 bases. V lost 4 bases and J lost 1; bases outside the gene matches: 4. Germline assignment: CDR1 PRHDT and CDR2 FYEKMQ (reference sequence). CDR3 size: 14 residues.

The chain couples TRBV28 to TRBJ1-2; 9 nucleotides match TRBD1. V gave up 6 bases and J gave up 5 bases; unmatched junction bases: 7. The CDR3 runs to 14 residues. Germline V gene data show CDR1 as MDHEN and CDR2 as SYDVKM. The CDR3 DNA reads TGTGCCAGCAGACTAACAGGGGGCTTGTATGGCTACACCTTC. This sequence encodes CASRLTGGLYGYTF.